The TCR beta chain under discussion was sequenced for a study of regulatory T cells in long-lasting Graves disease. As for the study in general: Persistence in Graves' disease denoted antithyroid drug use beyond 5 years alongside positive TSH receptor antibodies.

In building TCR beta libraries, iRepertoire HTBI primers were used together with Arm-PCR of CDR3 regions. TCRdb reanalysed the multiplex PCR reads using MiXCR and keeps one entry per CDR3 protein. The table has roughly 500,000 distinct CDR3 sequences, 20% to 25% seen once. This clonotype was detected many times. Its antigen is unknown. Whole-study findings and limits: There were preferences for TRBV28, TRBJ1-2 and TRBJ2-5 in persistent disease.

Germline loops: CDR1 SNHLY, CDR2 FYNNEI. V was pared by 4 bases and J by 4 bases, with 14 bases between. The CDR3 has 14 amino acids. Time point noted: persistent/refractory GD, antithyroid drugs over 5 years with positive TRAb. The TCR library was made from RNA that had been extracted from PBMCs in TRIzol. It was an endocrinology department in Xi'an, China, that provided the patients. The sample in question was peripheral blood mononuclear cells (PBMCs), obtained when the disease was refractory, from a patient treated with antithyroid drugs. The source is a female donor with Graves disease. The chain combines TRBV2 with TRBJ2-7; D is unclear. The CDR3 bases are TGTGCCAGCAGTGTGGTTGGGCACTTTTACGAGCAGTACTTC. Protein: CASSVVGHFYEQYF.